The rows below give T cell receptor beta chains drawn from one sample of a study of response to subunit inactivated influenza vaccine. TCRdb processed the RT-PCR reads anew with MiXCR; each CDR3 protein has one entry. The table records more than 600,000 distinct CDR3 sequences, less than 20% of them present only once. The starting material was PBMCs from blood, obtained 5 days after vaccination. All receptors come from a man aged 50-59 years who received an inactivated influenza vaccine. CDR3s include the opening cysteine and the closing phenylalanine or tryptophan. D genes are given only for firm matches. Clone sizes are given selectively: once, few, many, or a class where the clone is expanded.

abundance: .
d_gene: TRBD1
j_gene: TRBJ2-7
v_gene: TRBV28
CDR3nt: TGTGCCAGCAGTGCTCCCCGGACAGGAATCTACGAGCAGTACTTC
CDR3aa: CASSAPRTGIYEQYF

abundance: .
d_gene: .
j_gene: TRBJ1-6
v_gene: TRBV6-1
CDR3nt: TGTGCCAGCAGGAGGACAGCAGATAATTCACCCCTCCACTTT
CDR3aa: CASRRTADNSPLHF

abundance: few
d_gene: .
j_gene: TRBJ2-1
v_gene: TRBV6-2/TRBV6-3
CDR3nt: TGTGCCAGCAAGCTGATACAGGAGTTCAGGGAGCAGTTCTTC
CDR3aa: CASKLIQEFREQFF

abundance: few
d_gene: .
j_gene: TRBJ1-2
v_gene: TRBV5-1
CDR3nt: TGCGCCAGCAGCTTACTACCAGCTAACTATGGCTACACCTTC
CDR3aa: CASSLLPANYGYTF

abundance: few
d_gene: .
j_gene: TRBJ2-7
v_gene: TRBV6-1
CDR3nt: TGTGCCAGCATAAAAGACCCGAACTACGAGCAGTACTTC
CDR3aa: CASIKDPNYEQYF

abundance: many
d_gene: TRBD2
j_gene: TRBJ2-3
v_gene: TRBV20-1
CDR3nt: TGCAGTGCTAGGGGGGGACTAGCGGGAGGCACAGATACGCAGTATTTT
CDR3aa: CSARGGLAGGTDTQYF

abundance: .
d_gene: TRBD2
j_gene: TRBJ2-1
v_gene: TRBV27
CDR3nt: TGTGCCAGCAGTTTTAGTAGCGGGACCTACAATGAGCAGTTCTTC
CDR3aa: CASSFSSGTYNEQFF

abundance: .
d_gene: TRBD1
j_gene: TRBJ1-3
v_gene: TRBV12-3/TRBV12-4
CDR3nt: TGTGCCAGCAGTTCCCCGACAGGGCCTGGAAACACCATATATTTT
CDR3aa: CASSSPTGPGNTIYF

abundance: .
d_gene: .
j_gene: TRBJ2-3
v_gene: TRBV10-2
CDR3nt: TGCGCCAGCAAGGGGGGTTCGCGGCGGGGATACACAGATACGCAGTATTTT
CDR3aa: CASKGGSRRGYTDTQYF

abundance: .
d_gene: .
j_gene: TRBJ1-4
v_gene: TRBV4-2
CDR3nt: TGTGCCAGCAGCCAAGAGTTGCAGGGCTGGAGGGAAAAACTGTTTTTT
CDR3aa: CASSQELQGWREKLFF

abundance: few
d_gene: TRBD1
j_gene: TRBJ2-3
v_gene: TRBV28
CDR3nt: TGTGCCAGCAGCCGACAGGGGTTGGCTGATACGCAGTATTTT
CDR3aa: CASSRQGLADTQYF

abundance: few
d_gene: .
j_gene: TRBJ2-7
v_gene: TRBV28
CDR3nt: TGTGCCAGCAGCCCCCGGGACACACACTCCTACGAGCAGTACTTC
CDR3aa: CASSPRDTHSYEQYF

abundance: few
d_gene: .
j_gene: TRBJ1-2
v_gene: TRBV6-2/TRBV6-3
CDR3nt: TGTGCCAGCAGTTACGACGGGTATGGCTACACCTTC
CDR3aa: CASSYDGYGYTF

abundance: .
d_gene: .
j_gene: TRBJ2-1
v_gene: TRBV18
CDR3nt: TGTGCCAGCTCACCACCGGCAGGGGGGCAGGGGTACAATGAGCAGTTCTTC
CDR3aa: CASSPPAGGQGYNEQFF

abundance: few
d_gene: .
j_gene: TRBJ2-2
v_gene: TRBV4-2
CDR3nt: TGTGCCAGCAGCCCGACTCTCACCGGGGAGCTGTTTTTT
CDR3aa: CASSPTLTGELFF

abundance: few
d_gene: .
j_gene: TRBJ1-2
v_gene: TRBV7-2
CDR3nt: TGTGCCAGCAGCCAAGGCCTCCCGGTTCCTAGTGGCTACACCTTC
CDR3aa: CASSQGLPVPSGYTF

abundance: .
d_gene: TRBD1
j_gene: TRBJ2-7
v_gene: TRBV20-1
CDR3nt: TGCAGTGCTAGGGTGGGACAGGGCAAGCAGTACTTC
CDR3aa: CSARVGQGKQYF

abundance: .
d_gene: .
j_gene: TRBJ2-2
v_gene: TRBV15
CDR3nt: TGTGCCACCAGCAGAGAGCTTGCCAGGAACACCGGGGAGCTGTTTTTT
CDR3aa: CATSRELARNTGELFF

abundance: .
d_gene: TRBD2
j_gene: TRBJ2-2
v_gene: TRBV3-1
CDR3nt: TGTGCCAGCAGCCGGACTAGCGGGAGGAGTAGCGGGGAGCTGTTTTTT
CDR3aa: CASSRTSGRSSGELFF

abundance: few
d_gene: .
j_gene: TRBJ2-7
v_gene: TRBV2
CDR3nt: TGTGCCAGCAGCCGGGACGCCCTTAGCTCCTACGAGCAGTACTTC
CDR3aa: CASSRDALSSYEQYF

abundance: few
d_gene: .
j_gene: TRBJ2-1
v_gene: TRBV7-2
CDR3nt: TGTGCCAGCACCGCACGCCCGGGGGCCCAGTACAATGAGCAGTTCTTC
CDR3aa: CASTARPGAQYNEQFF

abundance: few
d_gene: .
j_gene: TRBJ2-1
v_gene: TRBV20-1
CDR3nt: TGCAGTGCTGCCCGGCAGCTCTCCTACAATGAGCAGTTCTTC
CDR3aa: CSAARQLSYNEQFF

abundance: .
d_gene: .
j_gene: TRBJ2-5
v_gene: TRBV3-1
CDR3nt: TGTGCCAGCAGCCAAGTCGATAGGGGAGAGACCCAGTACTTC
CDR3aa: CASSQVDRGETQYF

abundance: few
d_gene: .
j_gene: TRBJ2-3
v_gene: TRBV20-1
CDR3nt: TGCAGTGCAGATAGGCGTCAGGGGATAACAGATACGCAGTATTTT
CDR3aa: CSADRRQGITDTQYF

abundance: .
d_gene: .
j_gene: TRBJ2-2
v_gene: TRBV18
CDR3nt: TGTGCCAGCTCACCAGATTGGGGGACCGGGGAGCTGTTTTTT
CDR3aa: CASSPDWGTGELFF

abundance: few
d_gene: .
j_gene: TRBJ1-2
v_gene: TRBV4-1
CDR3nt: TGCGCCAGCAGCCAAATAGGCGGGGGGCCCCTTTATGGCTACACCTTC
CDR3aa: CASSQIGGGPLYGYTF

abundance: many
d_gene: TRBD1
j_gene: TRBJ1-2
v_gene: TRBV5-1
CDR3nt: TGCGCCAGCAGCTTGTGGGGGACAGGATATGGCTACACCTTC
CDR3aa: CASSLWGTGYGYTF

abundance: .
d_gene: TRBD2
j_gene: TRBJ2-5
v_gene: TRBV7-2
CDR3nt: TGTGCCAGCAGCTCCAGTCTAGCGGGGGGGCAAGAGACCCAGTACTTC
CDR3aa: CASSSSLAGGQETQYF

abundance: few
d_gene: .
j_gene: TRBJ2-5
v_gene: TRBV14
CDR3nt: TGTGCCAGCAGCTTAAGCGACGAGACCCAGTACTTC
CDR3aa: CASSLSDETQYF

abundance: many
d_gene: .
j_gene: TRBJ2-7
v_gene: TRBV24-1
CDR3nt: TGTGCCACCAGTGAGGGGCAGCTCTACGAGCAGTACTTC
CDR3aa: CATSEGQLYEQYF

abundance: few
d_gene: .
j_gene: TRBJ2-1
v_gene: TRBV6-2/TRBV6-3
CDR3nt: TGTGCCAGCAGTTACTCGTTTGGGGGGACCCCCTACAATGAGCAGTTCTTC
CDR3aa: CASSYSFGGTPYNEQFF

abundance: .
d_gene: TRBD1
j_gene: TRBJ1-1
v_gene: TRBV28
CDR3nt: TGTGCCAGCAGTCCAGCACTCGGGACAGGGCACACTGAAGCTTTCTTT
CDR3aa: CASSPALGTGHTEAFF

abundance: many
d_gene: TRBD1
j_gene: TRBJ2-7
v_gene: TRBV12-3/TRBV12-4
CDR3nt: TGTGCCAGCCGACAGGGTCCGTCCTACGAGCAGTACTTC
CDR3aa: CASRQGPSYEQYF

abundance: .
d_gene: TRBD1
j_gene: TRBJ1-2
v_gene: TRBV6-1
CDR3nt: TGTGCCAGCAGGAAGGACAGGGGAAACTATGGCTACACCTTC
CDR3aa: CASRKDRGNYGYTF

abundance: .
d_gene: TRBD1
j_gene: TRBJ2-2
v_gene: TRBV19
CDR3nt: TGTGCCAGTAGTATGGGACAGGGGTCCGCCGGGGAGCTGTTTTTT
CDR3aa: CASSMGQGSAGELFF

abundance: .
d_gene: .
j_gene: TRBJ2-7
v_gene: TRBV5-1
CDR3nt: TGCGCCAGCAGCTTGGGACCCACTGGCTACGAGCAGTACTTC
CDR3aa: CASSLGPTGYEQYF

abundance: .
d_gene: .
j_gene: TRBJ2-7
v_gene: TRBV7-8
CDR3nt: TGTGCCAGCAGCTTAGTTCAGGGTGGTGCCTACGAGCAGTACTTC
CDR3aa: CASSLVQGGAYEQYF

abundance: .
d_gene: TRBD1
j_gene: TRBJ1-2
v_gene: TRBV9
CDR3nt: TGTGCCAGCAGCGTAGGGATGACAGGGAAAAACTATGGCTACACCTTC
CDR3aa: CASSVGMTGKNYGYTF

abundance: .
d_gene: .
j_gene: TRBJ2-4
v_gene: TRBV7-6
CDR3nt: TGTGCCAGCAGCTCTACTTACGGGGCCCTAGCCAAAAACATTCAGTACTTC
CDR3aa: CASSSTYGALAKNIQYF

abundance: .
d_gene: .
j_gene: TRBJ2-3
v_gene: TRBV7-2
CDR3nt: TGTGCCAGCAGCTTAGTTTCGGTATCGGATACGCAGTATTTT
CDR3aa: CASSLVSVSDTQYF

abundance: .
d_gene: TRBD2
j_gene: TRBJ2-5
v_gene: TRBV7-8
CDR3nt: TGTGCCAGCAGCGCTAGCGGGGTCGGGGAGACCCAGTACTTC
CDR3aa: CASSASGVGETQYF

abundance: .
d_gene: TRBD2
j_gene: TRBJ2-7
v_gene: TRBV20-1
CDR3nt: TGCAGTGCTTACTCTAGCGGGAGCTCCTACGAGCAGTACTTC
CDR3aa: CSAYSSGSSYEQYF

abundance: few
d_gene: .
j_gene: TRBJ1-2
v_gene: TRBV20-1
CDR3nt: TGCAGTGCTACTCCGGGACGGGACTATGGCTACACCTTC
CDR3aa: CSATPGRDYGYTF

abundance: many
d_gene: TRBD1
j_gene: TRBJ2-5
v_gene: TRBV20-1
CDR3nt: TGCAGTGCTAAACTGGACAGGATCCAAGAGACCCAGTACTTC
CDR3aa: CSAKLDRIQETQYF

abundance: once
d_gene: TRBD2
j_gene: TRBJ2-1
v_gene: TRBV24-1
CDR3nt: TGTGCCACCAGTGATTTTTCTGGACTAGCGGTCAATGAGCAGTTCTTC
CDR3aa: CATSDFSGLAVNEQFF

abundance: few
d_gene: .
j_gene: TRBJ2-5
v_gene: TRBV6-1
CDR3nt: TGTGCCAGCAGGACGGCACGGGGCAATCAAGAGACCCAGTACTTC
CDR3aa: CASRTARGNQETQYF

abundance: few
d_gene: .
j_gene: TRBJ1-1
v_gene: TRBV12-3/TRBV12-4
CDR3nt: TGTGCCAGCAGTTTAGACAGGGTGAACACTGAAGCTTTCTTT
CDR3aa: CASSLDRVNTEAFF